The 10 T cell receptor beta chains reported below all come from one sample, sequenced in a study of cytomegalovirus exposure and HLA in healthy donors. The PCR used 60 Vbeta and 13 Jbeta primers. Clones were sequenced by immunoSEQ multiplex PCR, and TCRdb holds only the in-frame ones, with some missing. The repertoire has 150,000 or so clones, approximately 79% of them found once; the top ten carry around 4%. What was sequenced was PBMCs. Every receptor here comes from a man aged 18 to 30 in good health and CMV-seropositive.

The rearrangement links TRBV7-9 to TRBJ2-5, with no clear D. Trimming took off 5 bases at V and 3 bases at J, with 10 bases between the two ends. This CDR3 has 13 amino acids. CDR1 is SEHNR and CDR2 is FQNEAQ in the germline V gene (reference sequence). CDR3 in DNA: TGTGCCAGCAGCCGGCGACAAGAAGAGACCCAGTACTTC. Protein: CASSRRQEETQYF.

This chain links TRBV30 with TRBJ2-2, with 8 positions matching TRBD1. The germline V gene encodes CDR1 GTSNPN and CDR2 SVGIG (reference sequence). J was trimmed by 5 bases and V by 3 bases; bases with no gene match: 5. This CDR3 has 14 residues. CDR3 DNA sequence: TGTGCCTGGAGGTTTTGGACAGGGACCGGGGAGCTGTTTTTT. Its translation: CAWRFWTGTGELFF.

The J gene is TRBJ2-2, the V gene TRBV7-2; 10 bases are a match to TRBD2. CDR3 length: 19 amino acids. Germline V lookup: CDR1 SGHTA, CDR2 FQGNSA. V gave up 2 bases and J gave up 7 bases; unmatched junction bases: 16. This chain's CDR3 is CASSLTLSSGSGFGGELFF. For the CDR3, the DNA is TGTGCCAGCAGCTTAACACTGTCTAGCGGGAGTGGGTTCGGCGGGGAGCTGTTTTTT.

V usage is TRBV7-2 and J usage is TRBJ2-7, with 11 bases identical to TRBD2. This CDR3 region has 16 residues. V was clipped by 5 bases and J by 0 bases; unmatched bases: 6. Germline V lookup: CDR1 SGHTA, CDR2 FQGNSA. The DNA for the CDR3 is TGTGCCAGCAGCCCAGTAGGGACTAGCGGCTCCTACGAGCAGTACTTC. Translation gives CASSPVGTSGSYEQYF.

The chain joins TRBV5-1 to TRBJ2-7, with 9 nucleotides matching TRBD1. V shed 5 bases, J shed 6 bases, and the junction held 6 bases outside the gene matches. This CDR3 is 13 amino acids long. Per germline, CDR1 SGHRS and CDR2 YFSETQ. DNA for the CDR3: TGCGCCAGCAGGCGGGACAGGGTGGGCGAGCAGTACTTC. The encoded protein is CASRRDRVGEQYF.

The chain carries TRBV7-2 and TRBJ2-1; D unclear. Germline V gene data show CDR1 as SGHTA and CDR2 as FQGNSA. The length of the CDR3 is 14 residues. V was cut by 1 base and J by 3 bases, with 7 bases left in between. Here the CDR3 DNA reads TGTGCCAGCAGCTTAGAAATCAACTACAATGAGCAGTTCTTC. Translated: CASSLEINYNEQFF.

The chain couples TRBV11-2 to TRBJ2-7; maybe TRBD2 (6 bases). This CDR3 has 15 amino acids. CDR1 is SGHAT, CDR2 FQNNGV, per germline. The germline V and J ends were trimmed by 4 bases and 6 bases, with 19 bases remaining between them. CDR3 in DNA: TGTGCCAGCAGCTGGAGGAGGGCCTCCGGAGGCGAGCAGTACTTC. Its translation is CASSWRRASGGEQYF.

The CDR3 DNA follows: TGTGCCAGCAGGCAGGGGCTACTGATTTATGGCTACACCTTC. Encoded protein: CASRQGLLIYGYTF. This chain uses TRBV21-1 with TRBJ1-2; the DNA was not used to check the table's D call, TRBD1. TRBV21-1 is a listed pseudogene. This CDR3 is 14 amino acids long.

This clone was seen a handful of times. The V call is TRBV6-1, the J call TRBJ1-3; tentative D call: TRBD1 (5 bases). V lost 7 bases, J lost 0 bases, and 10 bases lay in between. Germline lookup yields CDR1 MNHNS and CDR2 SASEGT. CDR3 length equals 14 residues. CDR3 amino acids: CASTSGGSGNTIYF. CDR3 DNA: TGTGCCAGCACTTCCGGGGGCTCTGGAAACACCATATATTTT.

This clone was recorded only once. The chain joins TRBV27 to TRBJ1-6; D call uncertain. The CDR3 is 16 residues long. Trimming stripped 6 bases from V and 0 bases from J, with 12 bases between. The germline V gene encodes CDR1 MNHEY and CDR2 SMNVEV (reference sequence). The CDR3: CASSFLSVSYNSPLHF. DNA for the CDR3: TGTGCCAGCAGCTTCCTTTCCGTCTCCTATAATTCACCCCTCCACTTT.